This TCR beta chain was captured by sequencing in a study of control samples from healthy donors and cancer patients. Assay used: immunoSEQ multiplex PCR; TCRdb lists only in-frame clones, some missing. The data contain 98,000 or so clones, 79% of them singletons. Material for sequencing was blood. The receptor's source is a woman in her twenties or thirties in good health.

The CDR3 is CASSSRERGKSNQPQHF. CDR3 coding DNA: TGTGCCAGCAGTTCCAGGGAAAGAGGCAAGAGCAATCAGCCCCAGCATTTT. The J gene is TRBJ1-5, the V gene TRBV7-2; possibly TRBD1 for D (5 bases). The V and J ends lost 6 bases and 1 base respectively, with 19 bases between them. This CDR3 spans 17 amino acids. Germline V gene lookup returns CDR1 SGHTA and CDR2 FQGNSA. Filled out from reference TRBV7-2 and TRBJ1-5, the complete variable domain reads GAGVSQSPSNKVTEKGKDVELRCDPISGHTALYWYRQSLGQGLEFLIYFQGNSAPDKSGLPSDRFSAERTGGSVSTLTIQRTQQEDSAVYLCASSSRERGKSNQPQHFGDGTRLSIL.